There are a few counts of the clone carrying this TCR beta chain. The antigen is unknown. The CDR3 spans 13 residues. Germline CDR1 and CDR2: SEHNR and FQNEAQ (reference sequence). V gave up 3 bases and J gave up 0 bases, with 5 bases separating them. The sample comes from a study of CD8 T cells in ankylosing spondylitis. TCRdb ran MiXCR on the 5' RACE reads and lists one entry per CDR3 protein. The sample lists about 350,000 distinct CDR3 sequences, roughly 22% occurring once. Findings and limits, study-wide: Several of the motif variants were reported before in synovial fluid and blood from reactive arthritis.

This receptor was obtained from a male donor with ankylosing spondylitis or in good health (not recorded which). The sample was blood, either unsorted or a sorted T cell fraction (not recorded which). The chain recombines TRBV7-9 with TRBJ2-5; D gene uncertain. The CDR3 spells CASSFMNQETQYF. The DNA for the CDR3 is TGTGCCAGCAGCTTTATGAACCAAGAGACCCAGTACTTC.